The text below deals with one T cell receptor (beta chain). The target of this receptor is not known. Base qualities are missing; no much larger clone stands one base away. This specimen comes from a study of blood T cell repertoires in COVID-19 (dated by TCRdb to about 2020). At the level of the whole study: Samples covering the acute and convalescent phases of COVID-19 were provided by collaborators in the United States, Italy and Spain. The material from the prospective study consisted of cDNA or gDNA derived from T cells, B-cell-depleted T cells, or PBMCs. The repertoires were made available in a free public database intended to serve as a resource for research on the immune response to SARS-CoV-2. The dataset comprised deeply sampled blood TCRbeta repertoires from subjects exposed to, actively infected with, or recovered from COVID-19. The samples were drawn from the first 160 participants of the ongoing ImmuneRACE study and from 950 to 1,500 subjects provided by 6 global collaborators. Sample metadata almost always included a de-identified subject ID, COVID-19 status, age in years and sex. HLA class I and class II types, where available, came from metadata supplied by the sample provider rather than from assay-based typing. Study-level results and caveats: Clinical and demographic metadata were provided uncurated, with the amount varying by source and participant.

The immunoSEQ Assay, a bias-controlled multiplex PCR, was used to amplify TCRbeta CDR3 regions from genomic DNA. The published analysis was carried out like this. Within the assay, amplification of reference gene primers was used to estimate how many nucleated cells each sample contained. To quantify the absolute abundance of each unique TCRbeta CDR3 rearrangement, sequence reads were collapsed and filtered. For each sample, productive Simpson clonality was calculated as the square root of Simpson's diversity index across productive rearrangements. This immuneACCESS table, as held by TCRdb, lists in-frame sequences with V and J called but not all clones. Of the missing ones, under half trace to an unresolved V gene in checked studies; the others have no known cause. V and J calls and clone size are as listed in that table; D and trimming were resolved from the DNA. This sample has some 44,000 clones in its table, and about 88% of those were observed once. The biggest ten clones account for 2.4% of the sample.

Each collaborating institution followed its own protocols to collect whole blood in K2EDTA tubes. For TCRbeta analysis, collaborator samples were shipped as frozen whole blood, as isolated PBMCs, or as DNA extracted from either sample type. The CDR3 holds 12 amino acids from the cysteine to the phenylalanine. Only the CDR3 region is kept as DNA, spanning 36 bases read in frame from base 1. V is shortened by 2 bases, J by 2 bases, and the region joining them spans 3 bases. In the germline V gene (reference sequence), CDR1 corresponds to LGHDT and CDR2 to YNNKEL. This receptor was identified in a human donor in a cohort sampled during active COVID-19. The V and J genes are TRBV3-1 (or the pseudogene TRBV3-2) and TRBJ2-5, with no confident D gene call. The sequenced sample was peripheral blood. The DNA sequence is TGTGCCAGCAGCCAACTTCAAGAGACCCAGTACTTC. The encoded protein is CASSQLQETQYF.